These 11 T cell receptor beta chains came from one sample sequenced in a study of T-cell reconstitution after alpha-beta-depleted transplantation in children. Preparing the TCRbeta library involved the use of unique molecular identifiers. Using its own MiXCR run on the PCR reads, TCRdb lists one record per CDR3 protein. This table holds around 490,000 distinct CDR3 sequences, about 10% found once. Material: PBMCs, mostly from graft donor cells, obtained 180 days after TCRalphabeta/CD19-depleted stem cell transplant. These receptor sequences come from a female patient aged 2-10 years who had a stem cell transplant for aplastic anemia, so the T cells may come from the graft donor.

The chain joins TRBV3-1 to TRBJ2-4; 7 bases are shared with TRBD1. The CDR3 totals 14 residues. From germline, CDR1 is LGHDT and CDR2 YNNKEL (reference sequence). V shed 5 bases and J 3 bases; nucleotides not matched to a gene: 4. CDR3 region: CASSVGQIKNIQYF. The CDR3 DNA is TGTGCCAGCAGCGTGGGACAGATCAAAAACATTCAGTACTTC.

The V and J genes are TRBV12-3 or TRBV12-4 and TRBJ1-2; D perhaps matches TRBD1 (5 bases). Trimming left V 6 bases short and J 0 bases short, with 17 bases between. CDR3 length: 16 amino acids. The CDR3 is CASRLRVGRPNYGYTF. CDR3 in DNA: TGTGCCAGCAGACTCAGGGTGGGTCGCCCTAACTATGGCTACACCTTC.

This clonotype was seen a handful of times. The J gene is TRBJ2-7, the V gene TRBV5-5; perhaps D is TRBD1 or TRBD2 (7 bases each). V lost 4 bases and J lost 3, with 26 bases in between. Germline CDR1 and CDR2: SGHKS and YYEKEE (reference sequence). This CDR3 has 18 residues. The CDR3 is CASSILEGDSGAFYEQYV. In DNA form, the CDR3 reads TGTGCCAGCAGCATACTGGAGGGGGACAGCGGGGCCTTCTACGAGCAGTACGTC.

This clonotype was seen repeatedly, ten times or more. V usage is TRBV25-1 and J usage is TRBJ2-1; no reliable D call. The ends were cut back, 2 bases at V and 3 bases at J, with 8 bases in the middle. This CDR3 is built from 14 residues. Germline V gives CDR1 MGHDK, CDR2 SYGVNS. CDR3 nucleotide sequence: TGTGCCAGCAGTGAACCGGGCTTCTACAATGAGCAGTTCTTC. It is translated as CASSEPGFYNEQFF.

This clonotype came up a few times. This sequence joins TRBV11-3 and TRBJ2-1, with 8 bases identical to TRBD2. The V gene end was trimmed by 2 bases and the J gene end by 6 bases; junction bases not matched to a gene: 6. This CDR3 is built from 15 residues. Per the germline V gene, CDR1 is SGHNT and CDR2 is YENEEA. The CDR3 here is CASSLRSSGPNEQFF. CDR3 bases: TGTGCCAGCAGCTTAAGGTCTAGCGGGCCCAATGAGCAGTTCTTC. Supplemented by reference TRBV11-3 and TRBJ2-1, the full variable domain reads EAGVVQSPRYKIIEKKQPVAFWCNPISGHNTLYWYLQNLGQGPELLIRYENEEAVDDSQLPKDRFSAERLKGVDSTLKIQPAELGDSAVYLCASSLRSSGPNEQFFGPGTRLTVL.

Notes on this clonotype: Since no conserved phenylalanine or tryptophan closes the CDR3, a read error is the likely cause. The chain has TRBV18 and TRBJ2-5; D unresolved. The CDR3 runs to 13 residues. Germline V gene lookup returns CDR1 KGHSH and CDR2 LQKENI. V lost 5 bases and J lost 1, with 8 bases in between. DNA for the CDR3: TGTGCCAGCTCAACGACTCGCCAAGAGACCCAGTACCTC. This encodes CASSTTRQETQYL.

This chain uses TRBV4-2 with TRBJ2-1, with TRBD2 matching over 9 bases. The CDR3 is 15 amino acids. With V trimmed by 1 base and J by 5 bases, 3 bases remained unmatched. Germline CDR1 reads LGHNA; CDR2 reads YNFKEQ. The CDR3 DNA reads TGTGCCAGCAGCCAAGCGTCTAGCGGGGACAATGAGCAGTTCTTC. Its translation: CASSQASSGDNEQFF.

This chain connects TRBV7-8 to TRBJ2-5; D not certain. The CDR3 covers 15 residues. Germline CDR1 and CDR2: SGHVS and FQNEAQ. V was trimmed by 5 bases and J by 6 bases, leaving 19 bases between them. The CDR3 nucleotides read TGTGCCAGCAGCCGTGGACGGCTCTGGTCAAAGACCCAGTACTTC. Its translation: CASSRGRLWSKTQYF.

This chain uses TRBV6-5 with TRBJ2-5; D possibly corresponds to TRBD2 (5 bases). This CDR3 is 17 amino acids long. The germline V gene has CDR1 MNHEY and CDR2 SVGAGI. Trimming pared 0 bases from V and 4 bases from J, leaving 18 bases between. CDR3 residues: CASSYSTLVLGGETQYF. The CDR3 region has the DNA TGTGCCAGCAGTTACTCGACGCTTGTACTAGGAGGAGAGACCCAGTACTTC.

The chain is built from TRBV18 and TRBJ2-7; 13 bases line up with TRBD2. The V gene end was trimmed by 5 bases and the J gene end by 3 bases; junction bases not matched to a gene: 4. Germline V gene sequence: CDR1 KGHSH, CDR2 LQKENI. This CDR3 has 15 amino acids. In DNA, the CDR3 is TGTGCCAGCTCATTCGGGACTAGCGGGAACTACGAGCAGTACGTC. It yields the protein CASSFGTSGNYEQYV.

A few counts support this clonotype. The V and J genes are TRBV20-1 and TRBJ2-6, with D unclear. This CDR3 region has 15 residues. The germline V and J ends were trimmed by 2 bases and 1 base, with 9 bases remaining between them. Germline loops: CDR1 DFQATT, CDR2 SNEGSKA (reference sequence). In DNA form, the CDR3 reads TGCAGTGCTAGAAGCAGTTGGTCTGGGGCCAACGTCCTGACTTTC. Amino acid sequence: CSARSSWSGANVLTF.